The next 30 T cell receptor beta chains were all read from a single sample in a study of T cell changes during pregnancy in multiple sclerosis. TCRdb's copy holds only in-frame clones and misses some; the assay was immunoSEQ multiplex PCR. The profile shows approximately 88,000 clones, 85% to 95% of them singletons. Sequences were derived from peripheral blood, sampled in the first trimester of pregnancy. All receptors come from a female donor with multiple sclerosis, enrolled in a pregnancy study.

CDR3 protein: CASSPEAGGDTQYF. The DNA of the CDR3 is TGTGCCAGCTCACCTGAGGCGGGCGGAGATACGCAGTATTTT. V usage is TRBV18 and J usage is TRBJ2-3; perhaps TRBD2 as D (5 bases). V shed 3 bases and J shed 5 bases, with 12 bases lying between them. Germline V gives CDR1 KGHSH, CDR2 LQKENI. The length of the CDR3 is 14 residues. Full variable domain (missing parts from reference TRBV18 and TRBJ2-3): NAGVMQNPRHLVRRRGQEARLRCSPMKGHSHVYWYRQLPEEGLKFMVYLQKENIIDESGMPKERFSAEFPKEGPSILRIQQVVRGDSAAYFCASSPEAGGDTQYFGPGTRLTVL.

This sequence joins TRBV7-9 and TRBJ2-3, with 14 bases aligning to TRBD2. CDR1 is SEHNR, CDR2 FQNEAQ, per germline (reference sequence). The CDR3 has 16 residues. Trimming cost V 5 bases and J 6 bases; bases outside gene matches: 7. The CDR3 bases are TGTGCCAGCAGCCCTTTCGGGACTAGCGGGAGTGATACGCAGTATTTT. Protein sequence: CASSPFGTSGSDTQYF.

The rearrangement joins TRBV7-9 to TRBJ2-3, with D possibly being TRBD1 (7 bases). Germline V gene lookup returns CDR1 SEHNR and CDR2 FQNEAQ (reference sequence). V was pared by 4 bases and J by 3 bases, with 20 bases between. CDR3 size: 17 residues. CDR3 sequence reads: CASSSRQGLGGTDTQYF. The DNA for the CDR3 is TGTGCCAGCAGCTCCCGACAGGGCCTGGGGGGAACAGATACGCAGTATTTT.

The CDR3 loop is CASSQGGDWIETQYF. CDR3 bases: TGTGCCAGTAGTCAAGGGGGCGACTGGATAGAGACCCAGTACTTC. The chain has TRBV19 and TRBJ2-5; 7 bases are a match to TRBD1. The CDR3 loop spans 15 amino acids. Trimming cost V 5 bases and J 4 bases; bases outside gene matches: 10. Germline-derived CDR1 and CDR2 are LNHDA and SQIVND (reference sequence).

The J gene is TRBJ1-2, the V gene TRBV16; maybe TRBD1 (5 bases). This CDR3 spans 15 amino acids. Trimming pared 4 bases from V and 1 base from J, leaving 13 bases between. Germline-derived CDR1 and CDR2 are KGHSY and FQNENV. The CDR3 region is CASSPPSGHNYGYTF. CDR3 DNA sequence: TGTGCCAGCAGCCCCCCTTCCGGACATAACTATGGCTACACCTTC.

The V and J genes are TRBV2 and TRBJ2-7; no definite D call. The CDR3 is made up of 11 amino acids. Germline lookup yields CDR1 SNHLY and CDR2 FYNNEI. V lost 9 bases and J lost 6, with 12 bases in between. Here the CDR3 DNA reads TGTGCCAGTACCACCTTAGCCGAGCAGTACTTC. Residues: CASTTLAEQYF.

The chain combines TRBV14 with TRBJ2-5, with D unclear. Between the trimmed V and J ends, which lost 0 bases and 4 bases, there was a span of 6 bases. The germline CDR1 and CDR2 sequences are SGHDN and FVKESK. CDR3 length: 13 amino acids. The CDR3 here is CASSQDLRETQYF. The CDR3 bases are TGTGCCAGCAGCCAAGACCTTAGAGAGACCCAGTACTTC.

CDR3 DNA sequence: TGTGCCAGCAGCTTAGGCGGTGCTAGTCCCGGGGAGCTGTTTTTT. Protein: CASSLGGASPGELFF. The chain employs TRBV7-6 and TRBJ2-2; no clear D. The germline CDR1 and CDR2 sequences are SGHVS and FNYEAQ. Trimming removed 1 base from V and 6 bases from J, with 12 bases in between. This CDR3 region has 15 residues.

The V call is TRBV4-1, the J call TRBJ2-2; TRBD2 aligns across 13 bases. CDR3 length: 18 residues. V lost 1 base and J lost 0; bases outside the gene matches: 2. CDR1 MGHRA and CDR2 YSYEKL come from the germline V gene. CDR3: CASSQAGLAGSNTGELFF. The CDR3 DNA reads as TGCGCCAGCAGCCAAGCGGGACTAGCGGGGTCGAACACCGGGGAGCTGTTTTTT.

The chain recombines TRBV7-8 with TRBJ2-1; 11 nucleotides match TRBD1. Germline CDR1 reads SGHVS; CDR2 reads FQNEAQ. This CDR3 is built from 16 residues. The ends lost 7 bases at V and 10 bases at J; junction bases unmatched: 15. The DNA for the CDR3 is TGTGCCAGCACCTATACCGGGACAGGGGGTTTCAGGGAGCAGTTCTTC. Translated: CASTYTGTGGFREQFF.

This chain links TRBV9 with TRBJ1-4; 7 nucleotides agree with TRBD1. The CDR3 totals 13 residues. CDR1 is SGDLS and CDR2 is YYNGEE in the germline V gene. With V trimmed by 4 bases and J by 7 bases, 4 bases remained unmatched. CDR3 DNA sequence: TGTGCCAGCAGCCGCGGGACAGCTGAAAAACTGTTTTTT. It is translated as CASSRGTAEKLFF.

The rearrangement links TRBV5-8 to TRBJ1-1; TRBD1 is a possible D gene (6 bases). The CDR3 is 14 amino acids. Trimming cost V 0 bases and J 3 bases, with 9 bases left between them. Looked up from germline, CDR1 is SGHTS and CDR2 is YDEGEE. CDR3 DNA: TGTGCCAGCAGCTTGGACAGGGTTTACACTGAAGCTTTCTTT. Translated: CASSLDRVYTEAFF.

V gene TRBV4-1 combines with J gene TRBJ1-3, with unresolved D. Germline-derived CDR1 and CDR2 are MGHRA and YSYEKL. CDR3 length equals 16 residues. The V and J ends lost 4 bases and 0 bases respectively, with 13 bases between them. The CDR3 reads CASSLGETASGNTIYF. Here the CDR3 DNA reads TGCGCCAGCAGCCTGGGAGAAACAGCCTCTGGAAACACCATATATTTT.

This clone came up a few times. The rearrangement joins TRBV15 to TRBJ2-2; 8 positions match TRBD1. Germline V lookup: CDR1 LNHNV, CDR2 YYDKDF (reference sequence). With 5 bases clipped from V and 0 bases from J, the junction kept 5 bases outside the gene matches. The CDR3 is 16 residues long. CDR3 nucleotides: TGTGCCACCAGCCGCAGGACAGGGACGAACACCGGGGAGCTGTTTTTT. It yields the protein CATSRRTGTNTGELFF.

The rearrangement joins TRBV21-1 to TRBJ2-2; the D call of TRBD2 is as the table states it, not checked on the DNA. TRBV21-1 is annotated as a pseudogene. The CDR3 is 20 amino acids. CDR3 DNA sequence: TGTGCCAGCAGCAACCGACTGGGGCTAGCGGGCCTCTTTAACACCGGGGAGCTGTTTTTT. Translation gives CASSNRLGLAGLFNTGELFF.

The chain couples TRBV28 to TRBJ2-7; D not resolved. V shed 4 bases and J shed 3 bases, with 19 bases lying between them. Per germline, CDR1 MDHEN and CDR2 SYDVKM. This CDR3 is built from 16 residues. The CDR3 loop reads CASSSLSHVNGYEQYF. The CDR3 coding sequence is TGTGCCAGCAGTTCCTTATCCCACGTAAACGGCTACGAGCAGTACTTC.

This chain links TRBV2 with TRBJ2-3; 10 bases align to TRBD1. Unmatched junction bases numbered 4, after V lost 11 bases and J lost 2 bases. The germline V gene encodes CDR1 SNHLY and CDR2 FYNNEI. The CDR3 is 13 residues long. The CDR3 region has the DNA TGTGCCGTAAGACAGGGGGCCACAGATACGCAGTATTTT. Translated: CAVRQGATDTQYF.

CDR3 sequence reads: CASSLGQLPNREKLFF. The DNA for the CDR3 is TGTGCCAGCAGCTTAGGACAGCTACCTAACAGGGAAAAACTGTTTTTT. The chain links TRBV7-2 to TRBJ1-4, with D maybe TRBD1 (5 bases). CDR3 length equals 16 residues. Trimming shortened V by 1 base and J by 8 bases, and 17 bases separated the two germline ends. Germline CDR1 reads SGHTA; CDR2 reads FQGNSA.

A remark on this clone: Other DNA sequences within the sample encode an identical CDR3. The rearrangement joins TRBV2 to TRBJ2-5; 8 bases map to TRBD1. Germline V gene lookup returns CDR1 SNHLY and CDR2 FYNNEI. The CDR3 contains 13 residues. Germline trimming cut 5 bases from V and 2 bases from J; bases unmatched to any gene: 1. The CDR3 DNA reads TGTGCCAGCAGTCGGGACAGGCAAGAGACCCAGTACTTC. It specifies CASSRDRQETQYF. Based on the CDR3 plus reference TRBV2 and TRBJ2-5, the full variable domain is EPEVTQTPSHQVTQMGQEVILRCVPISNHLYFYWYRQILGQKVEFLVSFYNNEISEKSEIFDDQFSVERPDGSNFTLKIRSTKLEDSAMYFCASSRDRQETQYFGPGTRLLVL.

The V gene is TRBV4-3, the J gene TRBJ2-1; 10 bases align to TRBD2. The V segment lost 4 bases and the J segment 5 bases; nucleotides outside the gene matches: 8. This CDR3 comprises 16 residues. Germline loops: CDR1 LGHNA, CDR2 YSLEER. The CDR3 sequence: CASSRRAGGRNNEQFF. The DNA of the CDR3 is TGCGCCAGCAGCCGCCGAGCGGGAGGGCGTAACAATGAGCAGTTCTTC.

The chain employs TRBV14 and TRBJ1-4; weak D call: TRBD1 (5 bases). V was pared by 0 bases and J by 11 bases, with 10 bases between. CDR1 and CDR2 from the germline V gene are SGHDN and FVKESK. The CDR3 covers 13 residues. Written as DNA, the CDR3 is TGTGCCAGCAGCCAAGATAATAGGGGCAAACTGTTTTTT. Amino acids: CASSQDNRGKLFF.

This chain joins TRBV27 and TRBJ2-7; 7 positions agree with TRBD1. Trimming removed 3 bases from V and 3 bases from J; junction bases left unmatched: 20. This CDR3 has 19 residues. Per the germline V gene, CDR1 is MNHEY and CDR2 is SMNVEV (reference sequence). The CDR3 DNA reads as TGTGCCAGCAGTTTCCGGGGAGAGGGACAGAAGGTAATGGGCTACGAGCAGTACTTC. Its protein is CASSFRGEGQKVMGYEQYF.

The gene calls are TRBV6-5 and TRBJ2-7; D is possibly TRBD1 (7 bases). The CDR3 spans 15 residues. Germline CDR1 MNHEY, CDR2 SVGAGI. The V end lost 0 bases, the J end lost 5 bases, and 14 bases lay between the germline ends. The CDR3 coding sequence is TGTGCCAGCAGTTACTCGACAGGGAGGTTGAACGAGCAGTACTTC. It specifies CASSYSTGRLNEQYF.

The rearrangement links TRBV7-2 to TRBJ1-2; a weak D match, TRBD1 (5 bases). This CDR3 is built from 16 residues. Trimming removed 5 bases at V and 2 bases at J, with 18 bases between. In germline, CDR1 is SGHTA, CDR2 FQGNSA. CDR3 protein: CASSPMFGASNYGYTF. CDR3 in DNA: TGTGCCAGCAGCCCGATGTTTGGGGCCAGCAACTATGGCTACACCTTC.

This clone appeared a single time. This chain links TRBV28 with TRBJ1-2; tentative D call: TRBD1 (6 bases). With 4 bases removed from V and 0 bases from J, the gap between germline ends came to 12 bases. This CDR3 region has 15 residues. Germline loops: CDR1 MDHEN, CDR2 SYDVKM. CDR3 residues: CASSSDWTANYGYTF. The CDR3 DNA reads TGTGCCAGCAGTTCCGACTGGACAGCTAACTATGGCTACACCTTC.

V gene TRBV4-1 combines with J gene TRBJ1-5; D is undetermined. From germline, CDR1 is MGHRA and CDR2 YSYEKL. The CDR3 covers 14 residues. V lost 1 base to trimming and J lost 6 bases, with 10 bases between them. The CDR3 DNA is TGCGCCAGCAGCCAAGGGGAGGCTGGTCAGCCCCAGCATTTT. It codes for CASSQGEAGQPQHF.

The genes are TRBV11-2 and TRBJ2-3; weak D call: TRBD1 (6 bases). The CDR3 extends over 18 amino acids. Trimming pared 2 bases from V and 0 bases from J, leaving 18 bases between. Germline V lookup: CDR1 SGHAT, CDR2 FQNNGV. CDR3 DNA sequence: TGTGCCAGCAGCTTAAGAGCGTCGACAGGCGCTAGCACAGATACGCAGTATTTT. This translates into CASSLRASTGASTDTQYF.

This sequence joins TRBV27 and TRBJ2-7; D is perhaps TRBD2 (5 bases). Deletions cut 4 bases from V and 0 bases from J, with 10 bases between. The V gene's germline CDR1 is MNHEY and CDR2 SMNVEV (reference sequence). There are 14 residues in the CDR3. The CDR3 spells CASSSQRYSYEQYF. CDR3 sequence (DNA): TGTGCCAGCAGTTCTCAGCGGTACTCCTACGAGCAGTACTTC.

This chain uses TRBV27 with TRBJ2-1; TRBD2 matches 10 bases. Germline CDR1 is MNHEY and CDR2 is SMNVEV (reference sequence). The V gene end was trimmed by 2 bases and the J gene end by 7 bases; junction bases not matched to a gene: 5. The CDR3 has 15 amino acids. CDR3: CASSLIQREGNEQFF. The CDR3 coding sequence is TGTGCCAGCAGTTTAATCCAGCGGGAGGGGAATGAGCAGTTCTTC.

As DNA, the CDR3 is TGTGCCAGCAGTGAACGGCAGGGCACAGATACGCAGTATTTT. Protein product: CASSERQGTDTQYF. The gene calls are TRBV25-1 and TRBJ2-3; D remains unclear. V lost 2 bases to trimming and J lost 1 base, with 7 bases between them. The CDR3 length is 14 residues. The germline gives CDR1 MGHDK, CDR2 SYGVNS.